The rows below give T cell receptor beta chains drawn from one sample of a study of blood T cell repertoires in COVID-19. Sequencing used immunoSEQ multiplex PCR; TCRdb keeps in-frame clones, though not all of them. The repertoire has 50,000 or so clones, 90% of them found once; the top ten carry roughly 10%. The sample taken for sequencing was peripheral blood. These TCRs come from a woman aged 80 or over with acute or convalescent COVID-19. The CDR3 runs from the conserved cysteine through the conserved F or W.

j_call: TRBJ2-5; v_call: TRBV7-3; cdr3_aa: CASGLAGEETQYF
j_call: TRBJ2-4; v_call: TRBV4-2; cdr3_aa: CASSQDLPGHRGADIQYF
j_call: TRBJ1-1; v_call: TRBV5-1; cdr3_aa: CASSLGHAMNTEAFF
j_call: TRBJ1-6; v_call: TRBV30; cdr3_aa: CAWSAHRDSPLHF
j_call: TRBJ2-2; v_call: TRBV6-5; cdr3_aa: CASSLAGGTGELFF
j_call: TRBJ2-2; v_call: TRBV9; cdr3_aa: CASSVAGTGALNTGELFF
j_call: TRBJ2-7; v_call: TRBV10-2; cdr3_aa: CASSLGLAGGYEQYF
j_call: TRBJ1-2; v_call: TRBV30; cdr3_aa: CAWSVRGGHTF
j_call: TRBJ1-4; v_call: TRBV12-3/TRBV12-4; cdr3_aa: CASRGTGVEKLFF
j_call: TRBJ1-1; v_call: TRBV18; cdr3_aa: CASSPGGNTEAFF
j_call: TRBJ1-1; v_call: TRBV5-1; cdr3_aa: CASSGQDTEAFF
j_call: TRBJ2-5; v_call: TRBV6-2/TRBV6-3; cdr3_aa: CASSLAGDPQETQYF
j_call: TRBJ2-3; v_call: TRBV24-1; cdr3_aa: CATSDLSTDTQYF
j_call: TRBJ1-3; v_call: TRBV30; cdr3_aa: CAWTAGTGRGGNTIYF
j_call: TRBJ2-3; v_call: TRBV6-2/TRBV6-3; cdr3_aa: CASSLDPGQGARPSTDTQYF
j_call: TRBJ1-1; v_call: TRBV19; cdr3_aa: CASSISGTANTEAFF
j_call: TRBJ1-4; v_call: TRBV6-1; cdr3_aa: CASSEYQANEKLFF
j_call: TRBJ2-7; v_call: TRBV6-5; cdr3_aa: CASIPGGAAYEQYF
j_call: TRBJ1-1; v_call: TRBV6-5; cdr3_aa: CASSYSLSIRFAEAFF
j_call: TRBJ2-7; v_call: TRBV6-5; cdr3_aa: CASSYLAGVYEQYF
j_call: TRBJ2-1; v_call: TRBV4-1; cdr3_aa: CASSTDSGKVNEQFF
j_call: TRBJ2-3; v_call: TRBV7-6; cdr3_aa: CASSSEPTSGRGADTQYF
j_call: TRBJ1-6; v_call: TRBV12-5; cdr3_aa: CASGLLGPDSPLHF
j_call: TRBJ1-2; v_call: TRBV2; cdr3_aa: CASSTGTGHYYGYTF
j_call: TRBJ1-3; v_call: TRBV19; cdr3_aa: CASSELDRAGNTIYF
j_call: TRBJ1-1; v_call: TRBV19; cdr3_aa: CASSQRADRAFF
j_call: TRBJ2-1; v_call: TRBV7-3; cdr3_aa: CASSSLGTHNEQFF
j_call: TRBJ1-2; v_call: TRBV15; cdr3_aa: CATSRGGSEANYGYTF
j_call: TRBJ1-1; v_call: TRBV6-2/TRBV6-3; cdr3_aa: CASSNHPGGVDYTEAFF
j_call: TRBJ1-4; v_call: TRBV6-5; cdr3_aa: CASSSQGAANEKLFF
j_call: TRBJ2-5; v_call: TRBV5-4; cdr3_aa: CASTGSTGPQETQYF
j_call: TRBJ2-2; v_call: TRBV7-2; cdr3_aa: CASYLTGRGSGELFF
j_call: TRBJ1-3; v_call: TRBV30; cdr3_aa: CAWSKKNPGQGISVNTIYF
j_call: TRBJ2-5; v_call: TRBV6-5; cdr3_aa: CASSLTGWETQYF
j_call: TRBJ1-4; v_call: TRBV6-6; cdr3_aa: CASSYSREKLFF
j_call: TRBJ2-2; v_call: TRBV18; cdr3_aa: CASSRTTSSGELFF
j_call: TRBJ1-5; v_call: TRBV2; cdr3_aa: CASREGLGQPQHF
j_call: TRBJ2-1; v_call: TRBV14; cdr3_aa: CASSQELRGEQFF
j_call: TRBJ1-2; v_call: TRBV30; cdr3_aa: CAWQNPTMAQPKYGYTF
j_call: TRBJ2-7; v_call: TRBV5-1; cdr3_aa: CASSPGTGGGNEQYF
j_call: TRBJ2-1; v_call: TRBV18; cdr3_aa: CASSLRLAGGPSSYNEQFF
j_call: TRBJ2-2; v_call: TRBV5-1; cdr3_aa: CASSQTSGMNTGELFF
j_call: TRBJ1-5; v_call: TRBV30; cdr3_aa: CAWTHAGTNNQPQHF
j_call: TRBJ1-2; v_call: TRBV6-5; cdr3_aa: CASRPGTGVNYGYTF
j_call: TRBJ2-5; v_call: TRBV6-2/TRBV6-3; cdr3_aa: CASSSGFSETQYF
j_call: TRBJ2-5; v_call: TRBV6-5; cdr3_aa: CASSYHGRGETQYF
j_call: TRBJ1-5; v_call: TRBV24-1; cdr3_aa: CATSDSGGNQPQHF
j_call: TRBJ2-5; v_call: TRBV7-6; cdr3_aa: CASSPGETQYF
j_call: TRBJ2-7; v_call: TRBV10-3; cdr3_aa: CAIRQAGDSYEQYF
j_call: TRBJ2-5; v_call: TRBV3-1/TRBV3-2; cdr3_aa: CASSPGGRALGETQYF